The 27 T cell receptor beta chains reported below all come from one sample, sequenced in a study of shared T cell receptors in the human thymus. Data came from immunoSEQ multiplex PCR; TCRdb stores just in-frame clones and leaves some out. Among more than 550,000 clones listed, 80% to 90% were seen once. These records were also assigned to another study, of human thymus T cells.

Sequenced: thymocytes. The receptors derive from a girl under three years old with a congenital heart defect.

The chain links TRBV10-1 to TRBJ1-4; no clear D. V was cut by 2 bases and J by 9 bases, with 16 bases left in between. Germline CDR1 reads WNHNN; CDR2 reads SYGVQD (reference sequence). This CDR3 is 15 amino acids long. The CDR3 nucleotides read TGCGCCAGCAGTGAGCCTCCGGGAGGGTCGCAAAAACTGTTTTTT. This codes for CASSEPPGGSQKLFF.

This clone was detected only once. The chain has TRBV27 and TRBJ2-7; 9 nucleotides align to TRBD1. Germline V lookup: CDR1 MNHEY, CDR2 SMNVEV (reference sequence). The CDR3 totals 14 residues. The V segment lost 5 bases and the J segment 0 bases; nucleotides outside the gene matches: 2. The CDR3 coding sequence is TGTGCCAGCAGTAGGGACAGGGACTCCTACGAGCAGTACTTC. Protein product: CASSRDRDSYEQYF.

The chain links TRBV7-6 to TRBJ2-5; 7 bases match TRBD2. Germline loops: CDR1 SGHVS, CDR2 FNYEAQ. This CDR3 region has 12 residues. V shed 4 bases, J shed 5 bases, and the junction held 1 base outside the gene matches. As DNA, the CDR3 is TGTGCCAGCAGCTGGGGGGGGGAGACCCAGTACTTC. Translating it yields CASSWGGETQYF.

This clone is a singleton in its sample. The gene calls are TRBV4-1 and TRBJ2-2; possible D gene TRBD2, 5 bases. This CDR3 comprises 16 residues. The germline V gene has CDR1 MGHRA and CDR2 YSYEKL. V was shortened by 1 base and J by 9 bases, with 18 bases between the two germline ends. The chain's CDR3 is CASSQASRVGRRELFF. In nucleotides, the CDR3 is TGCGCCAGCAGCCAAGCCTCGAGGGTAGGTCGCCGGGAGCTGTTTTTT.

This clone has just one count. The chain joins TRBV5-1 to TRBJ2-5; 10 nucleotides align to TRBD1. With 6 bases clipped from V and 4 bases from J, the junction kept 15 bases outside the gene matches. This CDR3 spans 17 amino acids. Germline V CDR1 and CDR2: SGHRS, YFSETQ. The CDR3 coding sequence is TGCGCCAGCAAACCGGGACAGGGGATTCGCCCGGGAGAGACCCAGTACTTC. Amino acid sequence: CASKPGQGIRPGETQYF.

The chain combines TRBV5-1 with TRBJ2-5; TRBD1 aligns across 8 bases. V was pared by 3 bases and J by 10 bases, with 5 bases of the junction left unmatched. The CDR3 is made up of 12 amino acids. Germline CDR1 and CDR2: SGHRS and YFSETQ. CDR3 loop: CASSSRDRNQYF. CDR3 nucleotides: TGCGCCAGCAGCTCCCGGGACAGGAACCAGTACTTC. Full variable domain (remainder filled in from reference TRBV5-1 and TRBJ2-5): KAGVTQTPRYLIKTRGQQVTLSCSPISGHRSVSWYQQTPGQGLQFLFEYFSETQRNKGNFPGRFSGRQFSNSRSEMNVSTLELGDSALYLCASSSRDRNQYFGPGTRLLVL.

The chain links TRBV29-1 to TRBJ1-1; tentative D call: TRBD1 (6 bases). Germline assignment: CDR1 SQVTM and CDR2 ANQGSEA. V dropped 7 bases and J dropped 1 base, with 16 bases sitting between them. CDR3 length equals 14 residues. CDR3 protein: CSDLPQGRNTEAFF. CDR3 DNA sequence: TGCAGCGATCTGCCCCAGGGGAGGAACACTGAAGCTTTCTTT. The full variable domain, completed using reference TRBV29-1 and TRBJ1-1, is SAVISQKPSRDICQRGTSLTIQCQVDSQVTMMFWYRQQPGQSLTLIATANQGSEATYESGFVIDKFPISRPNLTFSTLTVSNMSPEDSSIYLCSDLPQGRNTEAFFGQGTRLTVV.

This clone has more than one count but fewer than ten. One end of the junction does not line up with germline, which may come from a read error. The J gene is TRBJ1-2, the V gene TRBV20-1; D call uncertain. The germline CDR1 and CDR2 sequences are DFQATT and SNEGSKA (reference sequence). The CDR3 consists of 11 residues. The CDR3 region has the DNA TGCAGTGCTACCGTAGGAGGGCCAGGAGGCTTC. Its protein product is CSATVGGPGGF.

V usage is TRBV30 and J usage is TRBJ2-3, with TRBD2 identical over 11 bases. J was trimmed by 2 bases and V by 7 bases; bases with no gene match: 8. This CDR3 comprises 15 residues. Per the germline V gene, CDR1 is GTSNPN and CDR2 is SVGIG (reference sequence). Written as DNA, the CDR3 is TGTGCCTTATTCGCACTAGCGGGGGACACAGATACGCAGTATTTT. It encodes CALFALAGDTDTQYF.

This clone was counted between two and nine times. The chain is built from TRBV6-6 and TRBJ2-7, with D unresolved. This CDR3 is built from 12 residues. V shed 11 bases and J shed 2 bases, with 13 bases lying between them. Per the germline V gene, CDR1 is MNHNY and CDR2 is SVGAGI (reference sequence). CDR3 sequence reads: CAHTLAAYEQYF. CDR3 nucleotides: TGTGCCCACACCCTTGCGGCCTACGAGCAGTACTTC.

The chain links TRBV4-1 to TRBJ1-1, with D uncertain. This CDR3 comprises 13 residues. The V gene's germline CDR1 is MGHRA and CDR2 YSYEKL. Trimming shortened V by 2 bases and J by 1 base, and 5 bases separated the two germline ends. The CDR3 DNA is TGCGCCAGCAGCCAATCAGGGAACACTGAAGCTTTCTTT. Its translation is CASSQSGNTEAFF.

V and J are TRBV7-3 and TRBJ2-7, with TRBD1 as a possible D gene (6 bases). Germline CDR1 SGHTA, CDR2 FQGTGA. CDR3 length: 14 amino acids. V dropped 5 bases and J dropped 0 bases, with 11 bases sitting between them. CDR3 in amino acids: CASSPRQDSYEQYF. CDR3 DNA sequence: TGTGCCAGCAGCCCGCGACAGGACTCCTACGAGCAGTACTTC.

This rearrangement joins TRBV19 to TRBJ1-6; TRBD1 aligns across 7 bases. This CDR3 contains 16 residues. Germline lookup yields CDR1 LNHDA and CDR2 SQIVND (reference sequence). V lost 5 bases and J lost 8; bases outside the gene matches: 12. CDR3 sequence reads: CASSELGGRGDSPLHF. The CDR3 DNA follows: TGTGCCAGTAGTGAGTTAGGGGGCAGAGGGGATTCACCCCTCCACTTT.

The genes are TRBV25-1 and TRBJ1-2; D perhaps matches TRBD1 (5 bases). Trimming left V 5 bases short and J 6 bases short, with 25 bases between. Germline-derived CDR1 and CDR2 are MGHDK and SYGVNS. The CDR3 is 17 amino acids. Here the CDR3 DNA reads TGTGCCAGCAGTCCAGCCACAAGTCGGGGGTCTTGCGATGGCTACACCTTC. This encodes CASSPATSRGSCDGYTF.

The V call is TRBV14, the J call TRBJ2-7; 8 nucleotides agree with TRBD1. This CDR3 has 15 amino acids. CDR1 and CDR2 from the germline V gene are SGHDN and FVKESK. The trim removed 0 bases at V and 5 bases at J, leaving 6 bases unmatched. DNA of the CDR3: TGTGCCAGCAGCCAAGACGACAGGGGTGTCGACGAGCAGTACTTC. It yields the protein CASSQDDRGVDEQYF. The full variable domain, completed using reference TRBV14 and TRBJ2-7, is EAGVTQFPSHSVIEKGQTVTLRCDPISGHDNLYWYRRVMGKEIKFLLHFVKESKQDESGMPNNRFLAERTGGTYSTLKVQPAELEDSGVYFCASSQDDRGVDEQYFGPGTRLTVT.

The chain recombines TRBV6-5 with TRBJ2-1; D is possibly TRBD1 (5 bases). This CDR3 comprises 15 residues. The V and J ends lost 2 bases and 3 bases respectively, with 11 bases between them. CDR1 is MNHEY, CDR2 SVGAGI, per germline. The CDR3 DNA reads TGTGCCAGCAGTTACAGAGGCGGACACTACAATGAGCAGTTCTTC. It is translated as CASSYRGGHYNEQFF.

This chain connects TRBV27 to TRBJ2-3; D not certain. The CDR3 totals 13 residues. CDR1 is MNHEY, CDR2 SMNVEV, per germline (reference sequence). V shed 7 bases and J shed 6 bases, with 14 bases lying between them. CDR3 loop: CASNWRIGDTQYF. CDR3 DNA sequence: TGTGCCAGCAATTGGCGGATTGGGGATACGCAGTATTTT.

This clone was counted between two and nine times. The chain has TRBV25-1 and TRBJ1-3, with D perhaps TRBD1 (6 bases). V was pared by 5 bases and J by 2 bases, with 19 bases between. Germline-derived CDR1 and CDR2 are MGHDK and SYGVNS. The CDR3 loop spans 17 amino acids. This CDR3 reads CASSPRPGRGTGNTIYF. CDR3 DNA sequence: TGTGCCAGCAGTCCCCGTCCCGGAAGGGGGACTGGAAACACCATATATTTT.

DNA for the CDR3: TGTGCCAGCAGGGCGTATGCGGAAAACACCATATATTTT. Amino acid sequence: CASRAYAENTIYF. The chain links TRBV6-1 to TRBJ1-3; no clear D. The V end was cut by 6 bases, the J end by 6 bases, with 12 bases between. The CDR3 extends over 13 amino acids. Germline assignment: CDR1 MNHNS and CDR2 SASEGT.

The V call is TRBV28, the J call TRBJ1-1; 8 bases fit TRBD1. The CDR3 contains 15 residues. The germline CDR1 and CDR2 sequences are MDHEN and SYDVKM. The V gene end was trimmed by 8 bases and the J gene end by 4 bases; junction bases not matched to a gene: 12. The CDR3 bases are TGTGCCAGCGGACGGGACAGGTTTGGATTCACTGAAGCTTTCTTT. Its protein product is CASGRDRFGFTEAFF.

The chain is built from TRBV7-2 and TRBJ2-7, with D perhaps matching TRBD2 (6 bases). The CDR3 loop spans 18 amino acids. V dropped 5 bases and J dropped 0 bases, with 23 bases sitting between them. Germline assignment: CDR1 SGHTA and CDR2 FQGNSA. The DNA for the CDR3 is TGTGCCAGCAGCCCTAGCGCCCCTGACGGGGGAAGCTCCTACGAGCAGTACTTC. It codes for CASSPSAPDGGSSYEQYF. Variable domain in full (rest from reference TRBV7-2 and TRBJ2-7): GAGVSQSPSNKVTEKGKDVELRCDPISGHTALYWYRQSLGQGLEFLIYFQGNSAPDKSGLPSDRFSAERTGGSVSTLTIQRTQQEDSAVYLCASSPSAPDGGSSYEQYFGPGTRLTVT.

V and J are TRBV9 and TRBJ1-3, with D uncertain. V lost 4 bases to trimming and J lost 2 bases, with 10 bases between them. CDR1 is SGDLS, CDR2 YYNGEE, per germline. The CDR3 spans 14 residues. CDR3 residues: CASSRPGAGNTIYF. DNA for the CDR3: TGTGCCAGCAGCCGACCGGGAGCTGGAAACACCATATATTTT. The full variable domain, its missing parts supplied by reference TRBV9 and TRBJ1-3, is DSGVTQTPKHLITATGQRVTLRCSPRSGDLSVYWYQQSLDQGLQFLIQYYNGEERAKGNILERFSAQQFPDLHSELNLSSLELGDSALYFCASSRPGAGNTIYFGEGSWLTVV.

Only one count was recorded for this clone. The V call is TRBV12-5, the J call TRBJ1-1; 8 bases line up with TRBD1. Germline V CDR1 and CDR2: LGHNT, FRNRAP. The CDR3 has 19 amino acids. J gave up 0 bases and V 6 bases, and 18 bases lay outside the gene matches. The DNA for the CDR3 is TGTGCTAGTGGCCCCTCTCGAACAGGGGGGATTCTCATGAACACTGAAGCTTTCTTT. Its protein is CASGPSRTGGILMNTEAFF.

V is TRBV28 and J is TRBJ2-2, with 7 nucleotides matching TRBD1. The CDR3 consists of 17 residues. Germline CDR1 and CDR2: MDHEN and SYDVKM. V lost 6 bases and J lost 5; bases outside the gene matches: 15. The CDR3 here is CASRDSRQGLRTGELFF. The CDR3 DNA reads as TGTGCCAGCAGGGATAGTAGACAGGGCCTTCGTACCGGGGAGCTGTTTTTT.

The CDR3 sequence: CASSTYIKQGTYGYTF. The CDR3 DNA sequence: TGTGCCAGCAGTACCTACATCAAACAGGGGACCTATGGCTACACCTTC. V and J are TRBV27 and TRBJ1-2; 7 bases align to TRBD1. The CDR3 has 16 amino acids. Germline assignment: CDR1 MNHEY and CDR2 SMNVEV (reference sequence). Unmatched junction bases numbered 13, after V lost 5 bases and J lost 4 bases.

The J gene is TRBJ2-6, the V gene TRBV29-1, with D hard to call. Germline values: CDR1 SQVTM, CDR2 ANQGSEA. The CDR3 runs 13 residues. The ends were cut back, 4 bases at V and 4 bases at J, with 8 bases in the middle. CDR3 in amino acids: CSVASSGANVLTF. The CDR3 DNA is TGCAGCGTTGCGAGTAGCGGGGCCAACGTCCTGACTTTC.

The count of this clone is one. J is TRBJ1-1 and V is TRBV4-2; D might be TRBD1 (6 bases). Between the trimmed V and J ends, which lost 1 base and 1 base, there was a span of 7 bases. The CDR3 consists of 14 residues. CDR1 is LGHNA and CDR2 is YNFKEQ in the germline V gene. The CDR3 nucleotides read TGTGCCAGCAGCCAAGGGGGGCCGAACACTGAAGCTTTCTTT. Translation gives CASSQGGPNTEAFF.